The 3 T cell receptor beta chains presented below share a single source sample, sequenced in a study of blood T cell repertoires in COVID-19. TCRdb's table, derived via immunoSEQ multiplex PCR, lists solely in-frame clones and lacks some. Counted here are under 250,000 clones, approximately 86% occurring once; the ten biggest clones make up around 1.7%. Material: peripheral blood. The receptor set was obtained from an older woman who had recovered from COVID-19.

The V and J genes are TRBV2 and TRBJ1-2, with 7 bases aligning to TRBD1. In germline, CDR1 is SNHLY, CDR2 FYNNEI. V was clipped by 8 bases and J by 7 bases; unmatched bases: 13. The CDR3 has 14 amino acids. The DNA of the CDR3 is TGTGCCAGCGGTACGGACAGGAAAGTGTCTGGCTACACCTTC. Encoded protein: CASGTDRKVSGYTF.

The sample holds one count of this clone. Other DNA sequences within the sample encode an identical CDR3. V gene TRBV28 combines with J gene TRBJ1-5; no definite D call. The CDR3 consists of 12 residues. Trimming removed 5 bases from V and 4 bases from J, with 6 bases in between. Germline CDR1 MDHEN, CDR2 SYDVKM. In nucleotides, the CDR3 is TGTGCCAGCAGTCCCCTAAATCAGCCCCAGCATTTT. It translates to CASSPLNQPQHF. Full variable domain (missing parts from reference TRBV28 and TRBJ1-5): DVKVTQSSRYLVKRTGEKVFLECVQDMDHENMFWYRQDPGLGLRLIYFSYDVKMKEKGDIPEGYSVSREKKERFSLILESASTNQTSMYLCASSPLNQPQHFGDGTRLSIL.

In DNA form, the CDR3 reads TGTGCCAGCAGCCAAGTTATGAGGACAGGGAGTCAAGAGACCCAGTACTTC. Amino acid sequence: CASSQVMRTGSQETQYF. The chain has TRBV3-1 (or the pseudogene TRBV3-2) and TRBJ2-5, with TRBD1 matching over 8 bases. Germline lookup yields CDR1 LGHDT and CDR2 YNNKEL (reference sequence). This CDR3 contains 17 residues. V trimming: 1 base; J trimming: 2 bases; junction bases outside the gene matches: 9.